This T cell receptor (beta chain) was identified in a study of radiation and T cells in renal cell carcinoma. Trimming at V came to 0 bases and at J to 5 bases, leaving 9 bases not matched to a gene. The length of the CDR3 is 19 residues. Per the germline V gene, CDR1 is LGHNA and CDR2 is YSLEER. This table comes from immunoSEQ multiplex PCR, and its TCRdb copy is limited to in-frame clones, with some not included. The data contain about 150,000 clones, about 85% of them singletons. Regarding time point: baseline pretreatment blood. Treatment specified: 15 Gy SBRT to primary tumor, nephrectomy 4 weeks later.

The sequence derives from a woman aged 70-85 years with renal cell carcinoma. Source: blood, taken from a patient whose treatment included radiotherapy and nephrectomy. The chain is built from TRBV4-3 and TRBJ2-2; 13 bases are shared with TRBD2. CDR3 sequence (DNA): TGCGCCAGCAGCCAAGATAGGGGACTAGCGGGGAGTCTTACCGGGGAGCTGTTTTTT. This sequence encodes CASSQDRGLAGSLTGELFF.